A single sample gave rise to the 17 T cell receptor beta chains below, sequenced in a study of T cells in Graves' hyperthyroidism and ophthalmopathy. Amplification yielded TCR beta CDR3 regions, with RNA transcripts as the source. HTBI primers were used for first-round RT-PCR of the TCR CDR3. One entry per CDR3 protein results from TCRdb running MiXCR on the multiplex PCR reads. This sample carries roughly 530,000 distinct CDR3 sequences, roughly a sixth of them seen once, and the ten largest clones take 15% to 20%. The specimen was blood. The receptor set was obtained from a woman between 18 and 29 years old with Graves' ophthalmopathy.

The chain recombines TRBV29-1 with TRBJ2-2, with TRBD2 as a possible D gene (5 bases). The CDR3 is made up of 14 amino acids. The ends were cut back, 4 bases at V and 4 bases at J, with 13 bases in the middle. Looked up from germline, CDR1 is SQVTM and CDR2 is ANQGSEA. The CDR3 protein is CSVVWSTSTGELFF. As DNA, the CDR3 is TGCAGCGTTGTTTGGAGTACTAGCACCGGGGAGCTGTTTTTT.

This clonotype was counted between two and nine times. The V gene is TRBV30, the J gene TRBJ2-5; 10 bases fit TRBD1. Trimming at V came to 3 bases and at J to 12 bases, leaving 10 bases not matched to a gene. CDR1 is GTSNPN and CDR2 is SVGIG in the germline V gene (reference sequence). The CDR3 has 13 amino acids. CDR3 DNA: TGTGCCTGGAGCGCCGGGACAGGGGATTTTGAGTACTTC. Encoded protein: CAWSAGTGDFEYF.

The chain is built from TRBV5-1 and TRBJ2-7; weak D call: TRBD1 (6 bases). The V end was cut by 4 bases, the J end by 6 bases, with 23 bases between. Germline V gene lookup returns CDR1 SGHRS and CDR2 YFSETQ. The CDR3 covers 16 residues. This chain's CDR3 is CASSAPGHTITGEQYF. The CDR3 region has the DNA TGCGCCAGCAGCGCCCCGGGACATACTATTACCGGCGAGCAGTACTTC. The full variable domain, rest sourced from reference TRBV5-1 and TRBJ2-7, is KAGVTQTPRYLIKTRGQQVTLSCSPISGHRSVSWYQQTPGQGLQFLFEYFSETQRNKGNFPGRFSGRQFSNSRSEMNVSTLELGDSALYLCASSAPGHTITGEQYFGPGTRLTVT.

This clonotype was counted ten times or more. The chain links TRBV27 to TRBJ2-5; 7 bases map to TRBD2. Trimming cost V 0 bases and J 0 bases; bases outside gene matches: 7. Germline CDR1 reads MNHEY; CDR2 reads SMNVEV (reference sequence). The CDR3 has 17 residues. As DNA, the CDR3 is TGTGCCAGCAGTTTATCTACCCCCACTAGCGACCAAGAGACCCAGTACTTC. Amino acid sequence: CASSLSTPTSDQETQYF.

There are many counts of this clonotype. The rearrangement joins TRBV3-1 to TRBJ1-5, with a tentative D call TRBD1 (6 bases). V gave up 1 base and J gave up 4 bases, with 8 bases separating them. The CDR3 is 14 residues long. Germline assignment: CDR1 LGHDT and CDR2 YNNKEL (reference sequence). The CDR3 region has the DNA TGTGCCAGCAGCCAAGCAGGGGCGAATCAGCCCCAGCATTTT. Its protein product is CASSQAGANQPQHF.

This clonotype came up many times. The V gene is TRBV6-1, the J gene TRBJ1-1; TRBD1 aligns across 7 bases. This CDR3 has 19 residues. Trimming removed 7 bases from V and 0 bases from J; junction bases left unmatched: 20. CDR1 and CDR2 from the germline V gene are MNHNS and SASEGT. CDR3 nucleotide sequence: TGTGCCAGCACTGACAGGGCTCTACGAGGACCCCGGGTGAACACTGAAGCTTTCTTT. Protein: CASTDRALRGPRVNTEAFF.

This chain links TRBV6-4 with TRBJ1-2; 7 bases fit TRBD1. This CDR3 is 15 amino acids long. Germline CDR1 is MRHNA and CDR2 is SNTAGT. V shed 2 bases, J shed 7 bases, and the junction held 10 bases outside the gene matches. CDR3 sequence (DNA): TGTGCCAGCAGTGACGCAGCCAGGGGGGCGCGTGGCTACACCTTC. This translates into CASSDAARGARGYTF.

This clonotype was seen ten or more times. V is TRBV28 and J is TRBJ2-7; D may correspond to TRBD1 or TRBD2 (5 bases each). Germline CDR1 MDHEN, CDR2 SYDVKM. V was cut by 3 bases and J by 3 bases, with 12 bases left in between. This CDR3 is 14 amino acids long. This CDR3 is CASSFRDPGYEQYF. The DNA for the CDR3 is TGTGCCAGCAGTTTCCGGGACCCTGGCTACGAGCAGTACTTC. The complete variable domain, with remaining parts taken from reference TRBV28 and TRBJ2-7, reads DVKVTQSSRYLVKRTGEKVFLECVQDMDHENMFWYRQDPGLGLRLIYFSYDVKMKEKGDIPEGYSVSREKKERFSLILESASTNQTSMYLCASSFRDPGYEQYFGPGTRLTVT.

V is TRBV25-1 and J is TRBJ1-6; the match to TRBD1 covers 7 bases. The CDR3 runs to 14 residues. CDR1 and CDR2 from the germline V gene are MGHDK and SYGVNS. With V trimmed by 8 bases and J by 6 bases, 7 bases remained unmatched. DNA of the CDR3: TGTGCCAGCGCCGCAGGGGGAGGTAATTCACCCCTCCACTTT. This gives the protein CASAAGGGNSPLHF.

This clonotype showed up many times. V is TRBV2 and J is TRBJ2-3; D is undetermined. Trimming stripped 7 bases from V and 4 bases from J, with 12 bases between. The V gene's germline CDR1 is SNHLY and CDR2 FYNNEI. CDR3 length: 13 amino acids. The CDR3 is CASTKKDADTQYF. CDR3 DNA sequence: TGTGCCAGCACCAAAAAAGACGCAGATACGCAGTATTTT.

This chain uses TRBV29-1 with TRBJ2-4; 11 bases align to TRBD1. CDR3 length: 13 amino acids. Trimming removed 7 bases from V and 5 bases from J; junction bases left unmatched: 4. Germline values: CDR1 SQVTM, CDR2 ANQGSEA. Here the CDR3 DNA reads TGCAGCGGAAGGACAGGGGGCCAAAACATTCAGTACTTC. It encodes CSGRTGGQNIQYF.

At least ten counts were recorded for this clonotype. The rearrangement joins TRBV18 to TRBJ2-5; no firm D call. This CDR3 has 13 residues. The ends were cut back, 0 bases at V and 3 bases at J, with 5 bases in the middle. Germline V gene sequence: CDR1 KGHSH, CDR2 LQKENI. CDR3: CASSPPSEETQYF. The CDR3 region has the DNA TGTGCCAGCTCACCACCTTCGGAAGAGACCCAGTACTTC. Supplemented by reference TRBV18 and TRBJ2-5, the full variable domain reads NAGVMQNPRHLVRRRGQEARLRCSPMKGHSHVYWYRQLPEEGLKFMVYLQKENIIDESGMPKERFSAEFPKEGPSILRIQQVVRGDSAAYFCASSPPSEETQYFGPGTRLLVL.

This clonotype was recorded at least ten times. This chain joins TRBV28 and TRBJ2-6; 7 bases are a match to TRBD2. The trim removed 6 bases at V and 0 bases at J, leaving 11 bases unmatched. The CDR3 length is 18 residues. Germline V gives CDR1 MDHEN, CDR2 SYDVKM. The CDR3 spells CASSPGKAGDSGANVLTF. For the CDR3, the DNA is TGTGCCAGCAGCCCAGGAAAGGCGGGGGACTCTGGGGCCAACGTCCTGACTTTC.

The gene calls are TRBV19 and TRBJ2-1; D gene uncertain. This CDR3 region has 13 residues. Germline V CDR1 and CDR2: LNHDA, SQIVND (reference sequence). V lost 3 bases and J lost 7, with 10 bases in between. The CDR3 DNA follows: TGTGCCAGTAGTATGATTGGTGGGAATGAGCAGTTCTTC. It encodes CASSMIGGNEQFF.

The chain has TRBV13 and TRBJ2-7, with D hard to call. Germline V CDR1 and CDR2: PRHDT, FYEKMQ (reference sequence). The CDR3 has 14 residues. The germline V and J ends were trimmed by 2 bases and 0 bases, with 8 bases remaining between them. The chain's CDR3 is CASSLSYTSYEQYF. In nucleotides, the CDR3 is TGTGCCAGCAGCTTAAGCTACACCTCCTACGAGCAGTACTTC.

This clonotype was seen ten or more times. The genes are TRBV10-3 and TRBJ1-1; D ambiguous. The CDR3 runs to 13 residues. The V gene's germline CDR1 is ENHRY and CDR2 SYGVKD. V lost 10 bases and J lost 3, with 15 bases in between. CDR3 nucleotides: TGTGCCACCGCTAAAGGGTCAGACACTGAAGCTTTCTTT. Translating gives CATAKGSDTEAFF.

The chain links TRBV25-1 to TRBJ1-2, with a possible D match to TRBD1 (5 bases). V lost 4 bases and J 8 bases, leaving 20 bases between the germline ends. Germline loops: CDR1 MGHDK, CDR2 SYGVNS. This CDR3 contains 15 residues. CDR3 sequence: CASSGRIQGGTGYTF. DNA for the CDR3: TGTGCCAGCAGTGGACGCATCCAGGGAGGGACGGGCTACACCTTC.